These 19 T cell receptor beta chains share one sample of origin, sequenced in a study of T-cell reconstitution after alpha-beta-depleted transplantation in children. This sample's TCRbeta library carried unique molecular identifier barcodes. MiXCR, applied by TCRdb to the PCR reads, yields one record per CDR3 protein. The sample lists around 680,000 distinct CDR3 sequences; 16% were seen once. This specimen consisted of PBMCs from the stem cell graft donor, obtained from the stem cell graft. Receptors were obtained from a human donor who donated a stem cell graft to a child with acute myeloid leukemia.

V usage is TRBV7-3 and J usage is TRBJ2-1, with 9 bases lining up with TRBD1. The germline gives CDR1 SGHTA, CDR2 FQGTGA. Trimming at V came to 5 bases and at J to 7 bases, leaving 6 bases not matched to a gene. The CDR3 has 14 amino acids. Here the CDR3 DNA reads TGTGCCAGCAGCACGCCGGGACAGGGAAATGAGCAGTTCTTC. Translation: CASSTPGQGNEQFF.

The table lists this clonotype with a count of one. The chain recombines TRBV2 with TRBJ2-7; D possibly matches TRBD1 or TRBD2 (5 bases each). The CDR3 runs to 16 residues. The germline CDR1 and CDR2 sequences are SNHLY and FYNNEI. V lost 2 bases and J lost 0, with 14 bases in between. The CDR3 loop reads CASSEPGAMSSYEQYF. The CDR3 DNA sequence: TGTGCCAGCAGTGAACCCGGGGCTATGAGCTCCTACGAGCAGTACTTC.

This clonotype turned up a few times. The genes are TRBV9 and TRBJ2-3, with unresolved D. There are 13 residues in the CDR3. Per germline, CDR1 SGDLS and CDR2 YYNGEE. With 4 bases removed from V and 2 bases from J, the gap between germline ends came to 8 bases. CDR3 bases: TGTGCCAGCAGCCCTCTCCACACAGATACGCAGTATTTT. Translating it yields CASSPLHTDTQYF.

This clonotype was detected ten times or more. The V gene is TRBV6-5, the J gene TRBJ2-1; TRBD2 is a possible D gene (6 bases). V dropped 7 bases and J dropped 0 bases, with 13 bases sitting between them. The germline gives CDR1 MNHEY, CDR2 SVGAGI. This CDR3 region has 15 residues. Here the CDR3 reads CASKLSGFSYNEQFF. DNA of the CDR3: TGTGCCAGCAAACTGAGCGGGTTCTCCTACAATGAGCAGTTCTTC.

The V and J genes are TRBV20-1 and TRBJ1-6, with D possibly being TRBD1 (5 bases). The CDR3 loop spans 16 amino acids. From germline, CDR1 is DFQATT and CDR2 SNEGSKA (reference sequence). V shed 6 bases and J shed 2 bases, with 17 bases lying between them. Here the CDR3 reads CSAQRVREAYNSPLHF. The DNA of the CDR3 is TGCAGTGCCCAGAGGGTCAGGGAGGCCTATAATTCACCCCTCCACTTT.

V is TRBV29-1 and J is TRBJ2-5; 7 nucleotides match TRBD2. Trimming cost V 1 base and J 3 bases; bases outside gene matches: 8. CDR3 length: 15 residues. Germline CDR1 is SQVTM and CDR2 is ANQGSEA. CDR3 bases: TGCAGCGTTGAAGGGGCGGTCGGGGGGAAAGAGACCCAGTACTTC. Translated: CSVEGAVGGKETQYF. The variable domain in full, completed from reference TRBV29-1 and TRBJ2-5, reads SAVISQKPSRDICQRGTSLTIQCQVDSQVTMMFWYRQQPGQSLTLIATANQGSEATYESGFVIDKFPISRPNLTFSTLTVSNMSPEDSSIYLCSVEGAVGGKETQYFGPGTRLLVL.

This clonotype was counted between two and nine times. The rearrangement joins TRBV5-1 to TRBJ1-1, with TRBD1 as a possible D gene (5 bases). The V gene's germline CDR1 is SGHRS and CDR2 YFSETQ. The CDR3 extends over 14 amino acids. Between the trimmed V and J ends, which lost 4 bases and 2 bases, there was a span of 12 bases. The CDR3 DNA is TGCGCCAGCAGCGCGGGACCGACTAACACTGAAGCTTTCTTT. It specifies CASSAGPTNTEAFF. The whole variable domain, filled in from reference TRBV5-1 and TRBJ1-1, reads KAGVTQTPRYLIKTRGQQVTLSCSPISGHRSVSWYQQTPGQGLQFLFEYFSETQRNKGNFPGRFSGRQFSNSRSEMNVSTLELGDSALYLCASSAGPTNTEAFFGQGTRLTVV.

As concerns this clonotype: This may come from a read error, since a much larger clone is one base off. V and J are TRBV29-1 and TRBJ2-5; 9 nucleotides align to TRBD1. The V and J ends lost 7 bases and 5 bases, in that order; junction bases with no gene match: 8. This CDR3 has 13 residues. Germline CDR1 SQVTM, CDR2 ANQGSEA. The DNA for the CDR3 is TGCAGCGCCGGGACAGGGCCGTGGGAGACCCAGTACTTC. As protein: CSAGTGPWETQYF.

The V and J genes are TRBV5-1 and TRBJ1-1; tentative D call: TRBD1 (5 bases). This CDR3 contains 17 residues. The germline V gene has CDR1 SGHRS and CDR2 YFSETQ. V was shortened by 0 bases and J by 4 bases, with 19 bases between the two germline ends. The CDR3 DNA reads TGCGCCAGCAGCTTGGGCGGTCGGGCAGGGCGGACCACTGAAGCTTTCTTT. Its protein product is CASSLGGRAGRTTEAFF.

This clonotype was detected a few times. V and J are TRBV6-1 and TRBJ1-4, with TRBD1 identical over 8 bases. Looked up from germline, CDR1 is MNHNS and CDR2 is SASEGT. This CDR3 spans 13 amino acids. With V trimmed by 6 bases and J by 8 bases, 5 bases remained unmatched. The CDR3 spells CASRTGVREKLFF. CDR3 nucleotides: TGTGCCAGCAGGACAGGGGTACGGGAAAAACTGTTTTTT.

The V call is TRBV6-5, the J call TRBJ2-2; D ambiguous. The CDR3 contains 16 residues. The V gene's germline CDR1 is MNHEY and CDR2 SVGAGI. V dropped 1 base and J dropped 4 bases, with 13 bases sitting between them. Here the CDR3 reads CASSYLDPAATGELFF. Here the CDR3 DNA reads TGTGCCAGCAGTTACTTGGACCCCGCGGCCACCGGGGAGCTGTTTTTT.

The gene calls are TRBV12-3 or TRBV12-4 and TRBJ2-1, with 11 bases aligning to TRBD1. This CDR3 is 15 amino acids long. J lost 5 bases, V lost 5 bases, and 5 bases had no gene match. CDR3 sequence reads: CASSVPGQGDNEQFF. In nucleotides, the CDR3 is TGTGCCAGCAGTGTTCCGGGACAGGGGGACAATGAGCAGTTCTTC.

The V and J genes are TRBV29-1 and TRBJ2-2; a weak D match, TRBD2 (6 bases). The CDR3 length is 14 residues. The germline V gene encodes CDR1 SQVTM and CDR2 ANQGSEA. The V end was cut by 5 bases, the J end by 7 bases, with 17 bases between. This CDR3 reads CSVSVSGEYGELFF. The CDR3 nucleotides read TGCAGCGTTTCGGTCTCGGGGGAGTACGGGGAGCTGTTTTTT.

This clonotype has a count of ten or more. This chain links TRBV20-1 with TRBJ1-3; no firm D call. The CDR3 is 15 amino acids. CDR1 and CDR2 (germline): DFQATT, SNEGSKA (reference sequence). V shed 5 bases and J shed 3 bases, with 17 bases lying between them. CDR3 in DNA: TGCAGTGCTTCGCAAATCGGTGTGGGTGGAAACACCATATATTTT. It is translated as CSASQIGVGGNTIYF.

With regard to this clonotype: One end of the junction fails to match germline, which may point to a read error. The chain is built from TRBV11-1 and TRBJ2-7, with 7 positions matching TRBD2. The CDR3 covers 12 residues. Per the germline V gene, CDR1 is SGHAT and CDR2 is FQDESV (reference sequence). The CDR3 DNA reads as TGTGCCAGCAGCCTAGCGGACCACGAGCAGTACTTC. The encoded protein is CASSLADHEQYF.

This clonotype was seen repeatedly, ten times or more. One junction end does not reproduce the germline sequence, and a read error may be involved. V gene TRBV20-1 combines with J gene TRBJ1-2; tentative D call: TRBD1 (5 bases). Germline V gene sequence: CDR1 DFQATT, CDR2 SNEGSKA (reference sequence). This CDR3 has 10 residues. The CDR3, as DNA: TGCAGTGCGGATCGGGGGGTGCTCTACTTC. Protein sequence: CSADRGVLYF.

Notes on this clonotype: Given a much more abundant clone one base away, this may be a read error. The rearrangement joins TRBV20-1 to TRBJ1-1; D remains unclear. There are 11 residues in the CDR3. Germline values: CDR1 DFQATT, CDR2 SNEGSKA (reference sequence). The DNA for the CDR3 is TGCAGTGGTAGAGATATGCAAGCAGCTTTCTTT. The encoded protein is CSGRDMQAAFF.

This clonotype was detected many times. This chain joins TRBV7-2 and TRBJ1-1, with 8 bases aligning to TRBD1. The V segment lost 4 bases and the J segment 6 bases; nucleotides outside the gene matches: 10. CDR1 SGHTA and CDR2 FQGNSA come from the germline V gene. CDR3 length: 15 amino acids. CDR3 loop: CASSSLDRAGAEAFF. The CDR3 nucleotides read TGTGCCAGCAGCTCTCTGGACAGGGCAGGGGCTGAAGCTTTCTTT. The full variable domain, in which reference TRBV7-2 and TRBJ1-1 provide the parts outside the CDR3, is GAGVSQSPSNKVTEKGKDVELRCDPISGHTALYWYRQSLGQGLEFLIYFQGNSAPDKSGLPSDRFSAERTGGSVSTLTIQRTQQEDSAVYLCASSSLDRAGAEAFFGQGTRLTVV.

This clonotype showed up many times. Written as DNA, the CDR3 is TGTGCCAGCAGTCAGACTAGCGGGGGTGCGTGGGAGCTGTTTTTT. Translated: CASSQTSGGAWELFF. The rearrangement joins TRBV6-6 to TRBJ2-2, with 12 bases aligning to TRBD2. Per germline, CDR1 MNHNY and CDR2 SVGAGI (reference sequence). The junction had 7 bases not matched to a gene; V was cut back by 5 bases and J by 9 bases. The CDR3 has 15 amino acids.